What follows describes a single TCR beta chain. The junction had 11 bases not matched to a gene; V was cut back by 8 bases and J by 5 bases. CDR1 and CDR2 from the germline V gene are SEHNR and FQNEAQ (reference sequence). The CDR3 runs 14 residues. The entry originates in a study of CD8+ T cells in alopecia areata. For five of the biomarker-study patients, the CD4+ cells were further sorted so as to obtain CD25+CD127- cells. Those with alopecia areata gave lesional scalp punch biopsies and peripheral blood. Reverse transcription of extracted RNA yielded cDNA, which provided the sequencing template. Libraries were prepared by immunoSEQ multiplex PCR; TCRdb keeps only in-frame clonotypes and omits some of them. The repertoire holds around 20,000 clones, with 60% to 70% as singletons.

The receptor was derived from a human donor with alopecia areata. The specimen was CD4+ Tregs sorted from blood. The chain uses TRBV7-9 and TRBJ1-2, with 7 bases that match TRBD1. As DNA, the CDR3 is TGTGCCAGCTCGGCAGGGGGTATTAGGTATGGCTACACCTTC. This sequence encodes CASSAGGIRYGYTF.